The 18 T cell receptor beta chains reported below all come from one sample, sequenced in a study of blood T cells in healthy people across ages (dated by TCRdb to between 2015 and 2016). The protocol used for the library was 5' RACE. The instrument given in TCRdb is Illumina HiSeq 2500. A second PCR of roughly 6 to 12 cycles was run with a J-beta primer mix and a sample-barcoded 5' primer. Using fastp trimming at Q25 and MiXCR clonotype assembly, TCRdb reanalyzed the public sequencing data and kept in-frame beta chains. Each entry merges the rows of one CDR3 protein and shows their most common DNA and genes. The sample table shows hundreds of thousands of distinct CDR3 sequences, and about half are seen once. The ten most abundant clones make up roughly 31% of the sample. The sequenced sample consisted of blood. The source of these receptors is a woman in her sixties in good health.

CDR3 coding DNA: TGTGCCAGCAGCTCTGGAGGACTAAGGGCTAGCGACACAGATACGCAGTATTTT. It is translated as CASSSGGLRASDTDTQYF. The chain is built from TRBV12-3 or TRBV12-4 and TRBJ2-3, with D possibly matching TRBD2 (6 bases). V lost 6 bases and J 2 bases, leaving 24 bases between the germline ends. The CDR3 covers 18 residues.

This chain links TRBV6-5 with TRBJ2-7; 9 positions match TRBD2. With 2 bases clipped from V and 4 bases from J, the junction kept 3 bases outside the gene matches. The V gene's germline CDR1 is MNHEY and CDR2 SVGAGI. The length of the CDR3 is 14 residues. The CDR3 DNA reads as TGTGCCAGCAGTTACATGGGACTAGCTTACGAGCAGTACTTC. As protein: CASSYMGLAYEQYF.

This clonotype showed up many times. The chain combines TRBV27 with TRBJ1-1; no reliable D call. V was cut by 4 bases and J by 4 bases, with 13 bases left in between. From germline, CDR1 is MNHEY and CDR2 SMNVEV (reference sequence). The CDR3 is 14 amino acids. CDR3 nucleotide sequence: TGTGCCAGCAGTTCCGGGGTCCCGGGCACTGAAGCTTTCTTT. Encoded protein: CASSSGVPGTEAFF.

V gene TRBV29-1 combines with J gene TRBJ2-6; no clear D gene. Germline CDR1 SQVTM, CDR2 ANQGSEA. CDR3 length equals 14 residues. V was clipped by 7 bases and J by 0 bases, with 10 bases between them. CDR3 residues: CSAKIDSGANVLTF. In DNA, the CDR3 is TGCAGCGCGAAGATAGACTCTGGGGCCAACGTCCTGACTTTC. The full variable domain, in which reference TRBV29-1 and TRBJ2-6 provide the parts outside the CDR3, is SAVISQKPSRDICQRGTSLTIQCQVDSQVTMMFWYRQQPGQSLTLIATANQGSEATYESGFVIDKFPISRPNLTFSTLTVSNMSPEDSSIYLCSAKIDSGANVLTFGAGSRLTVL.

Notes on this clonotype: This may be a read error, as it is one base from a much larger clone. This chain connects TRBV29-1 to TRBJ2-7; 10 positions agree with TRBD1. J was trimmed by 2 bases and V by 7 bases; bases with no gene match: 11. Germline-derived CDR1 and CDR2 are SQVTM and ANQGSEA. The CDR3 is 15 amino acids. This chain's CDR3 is CSAYGEGQGPYEQYF. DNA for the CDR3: TGCAGCGCCTATGGAGAGGGACAGGGGCCCTACGAGCAGTACTTC.

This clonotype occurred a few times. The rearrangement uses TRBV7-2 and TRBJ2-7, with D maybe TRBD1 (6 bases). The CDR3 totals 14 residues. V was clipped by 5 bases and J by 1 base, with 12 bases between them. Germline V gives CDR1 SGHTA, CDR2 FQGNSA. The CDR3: CASSLGQHSYEQYF. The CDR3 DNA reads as TGTGCCAGCAGCCTAGGACAGCATTCCTACGAGCAGTACTTC.

CDR3 sequence: CATTKQETQYF. In DNA, the CDR3 is TGTGCCACGACCAAACAAGAGACCCAGTACTTC. The gene calls are TRBV7-9 and TRBJ2-5, with no clear D. CDR3 size: 11 residues. Trimming left V 10 bases short and J 2 bases short, with 8 bases between. CDR1 is SEHNR, CDR2 FQNEAQ, per germline (reference sequence).

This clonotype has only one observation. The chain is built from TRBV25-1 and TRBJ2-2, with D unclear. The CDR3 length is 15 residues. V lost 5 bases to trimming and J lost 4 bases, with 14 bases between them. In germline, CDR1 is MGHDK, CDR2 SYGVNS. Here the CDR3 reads CASSSAYDSTGELFF. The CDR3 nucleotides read TGTGCCAGCAGTTCCGCCTACGACTCCACCGGGGAGCTGTTTTTT. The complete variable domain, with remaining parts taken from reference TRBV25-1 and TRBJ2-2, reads EADIYQTPRYLVIGTGKKITLECSQTMGHDKMYWYQQDPGMELHLIHYSYGVNSTEKGDLSSESTVSRIRTEHFPLTLESARPSHTSQYLCASSSAYDSTGELFFGEGSRLTVL.

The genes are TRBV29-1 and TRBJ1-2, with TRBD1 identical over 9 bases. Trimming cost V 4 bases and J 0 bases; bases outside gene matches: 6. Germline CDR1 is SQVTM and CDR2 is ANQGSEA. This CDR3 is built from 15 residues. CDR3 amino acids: CSVAGTGKTNYGYTF. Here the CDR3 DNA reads TGCAGCGTTGCCGGGACAGGGAAAACTAACTATGGCTACACCTTC.

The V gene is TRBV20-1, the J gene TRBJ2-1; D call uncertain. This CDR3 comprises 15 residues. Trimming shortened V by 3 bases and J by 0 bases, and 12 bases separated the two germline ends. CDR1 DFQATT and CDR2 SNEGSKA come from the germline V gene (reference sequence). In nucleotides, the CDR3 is TGCAGTGCTAGGAAAGCGAAAGACTCCTACAATGAGCAGTTCTTC. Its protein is CSARKAKDSYNEQFF.

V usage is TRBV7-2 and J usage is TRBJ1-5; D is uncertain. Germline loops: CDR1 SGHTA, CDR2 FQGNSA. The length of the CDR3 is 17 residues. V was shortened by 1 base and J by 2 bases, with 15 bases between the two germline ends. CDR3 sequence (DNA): TGTGCCAGCAGCTTAGTCCCCGATATCTACGGCAATCAGCCCCAGCATTTT. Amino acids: CASSLVPDIYGNQPQHF.

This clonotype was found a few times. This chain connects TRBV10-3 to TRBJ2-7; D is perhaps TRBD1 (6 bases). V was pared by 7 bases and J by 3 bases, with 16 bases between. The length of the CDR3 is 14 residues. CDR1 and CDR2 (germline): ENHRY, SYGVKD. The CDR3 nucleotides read TGTGCCATCAACAAAGGAGGACAGATCTACGAGCAGTACTTC. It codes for CAINKGGQIYEQYF.

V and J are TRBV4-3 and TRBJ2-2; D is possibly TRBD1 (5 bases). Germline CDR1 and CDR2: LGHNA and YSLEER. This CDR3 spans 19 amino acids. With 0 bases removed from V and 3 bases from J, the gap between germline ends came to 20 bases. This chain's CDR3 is CASSQDGTGNRVDTGELFF. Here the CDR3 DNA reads TGCGCCAGCAGCCAAGATGGAACAGGTAACCGAGTTGACACCGGGGAGCTGTTTTTT.

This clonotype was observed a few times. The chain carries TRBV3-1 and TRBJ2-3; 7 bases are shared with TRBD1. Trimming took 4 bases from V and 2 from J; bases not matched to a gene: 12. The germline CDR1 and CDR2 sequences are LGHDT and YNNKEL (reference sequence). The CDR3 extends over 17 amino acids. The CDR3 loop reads CASSRHTTGRATDTQYF. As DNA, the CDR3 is TGTGCCAGCAGCCGCCATACGACAGGGCGGGCCACAGATACGCAGTATTTT.

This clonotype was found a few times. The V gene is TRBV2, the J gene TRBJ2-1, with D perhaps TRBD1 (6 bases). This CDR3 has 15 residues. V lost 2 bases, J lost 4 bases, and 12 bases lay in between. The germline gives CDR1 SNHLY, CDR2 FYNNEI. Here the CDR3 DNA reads TGTGCCAGCAGTGAACCTTGGGGGACATACAATGAGCAGTTCTTC. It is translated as CASSEPWGTYNEQFF.

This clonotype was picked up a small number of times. CDR3 sequence reads: CSARDRLGADRGETQYF. The CDR3 nucleotides are TGCAGTGCTAGAGATCGATTGGGGGCAGACCGGGGGGAGACCCAGTACTTC. The chain carries TRBV20-1 and TRBJ2-5; D possibly matches TRBD1 or TRBD2 (6 bases each). Germline CDR1 is DFQATT and CDR2 is SNEGSKA (reference sequence). V gave up 0 bases and J gave up 5 bases, with 22 bases separating them. The CDR3 contains 17 residues.

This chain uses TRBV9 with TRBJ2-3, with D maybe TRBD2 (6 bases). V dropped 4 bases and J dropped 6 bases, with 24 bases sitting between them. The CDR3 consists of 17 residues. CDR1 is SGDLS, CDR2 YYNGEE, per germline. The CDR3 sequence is CASSPRVGGVPPDTQYF. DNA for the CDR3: TGTGCCAGCAGCCCCAGAGTCGGGGGAGTCCCTCCCGATACGCAGTATTTT. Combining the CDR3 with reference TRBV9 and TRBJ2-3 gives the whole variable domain DSGVTQTPKHLITATGQRVTLRCSPRSGDLSVYWYQQSLDQGLQFLIQYYNGEERAKGNILERFSAQQFPDLHSELNLSSLELGDSALYFCASSPRVGGVPPDTQYFGPGTRLTVL.

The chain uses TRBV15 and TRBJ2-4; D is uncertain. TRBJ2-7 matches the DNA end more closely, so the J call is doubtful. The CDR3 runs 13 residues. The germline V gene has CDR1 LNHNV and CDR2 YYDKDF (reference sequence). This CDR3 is CATSRAGPYEQYF. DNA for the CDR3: TGTGCCACTAGCCGAGCCGGACCCTACGAGCAGTACTTC.